The T cell receptor beta chain under discussion was sequenced for a study of molecular identifiers for immune sequencing clone quantification. General study findings and limits: Spiked Jurkat TCR RNA originating from one cell could reportedly be identified amid one million naive cells.

This CDR3 is 15 amino acids long. Germline lookup yields CDR1 SGHTA and CDR2 FQGNSA. Bulk TCR libraries were made with methods that had been previously described and with listed TCR primers. TCRdb re-called the PCR reads through MiXCR, storing one row per CDR3 protein. The sample lists 300,000 to 400,000 distinct CDR3 sequences, under 25% occurring once. Details on this clonotype: Its cognate antigen is unknown. A much larger clone differs by one base, so this may be a read error.

The sequenced material came from naive CD8+ T cells from blood, with Jurkat cell RNA spiked in. As for subset: FACS-sorted CD8+CD4-CCR7+CD45RA+ naive T cells. This clonotype was sampled from a human donor in good health. Some libraries in this study had Jurkat cell RNA spiked in. The gene calls are TRBV7-2 and TRBJ2-6, with D tentatively TRBD1 (5 bases). CDR3 nucleotide sequence: TGTGCCAGCAGCTCCCAGGAGACTGGGGCCAACGTCCTGCCTTTC. Encoded protein: CASSSQETGANVLPF.